The 32 T cell receptor beta chains below come from one sample, sequenced in a study of prognosis after radiotherapy for stage I lung cancer. The authors amplified TCR beta CDR3 from genomic DNA using two-round multiplex PCR. Amplification in first-round PCR relied on primers specific to each TRBV and TRBJ gene. In TCRdb, the multiplex PCR reads were re-called with MiXCR into one record per CDR3 protein. The sample has approximately 28,000 distinct CDR3 sequences; about 41% are singletons. The sequencing here drew on PBMCs, taken before or after stereotactic body radiation therapy (not recorded which). These receptors were obtained from a donor aged 50 or older with non-small cell lung cancer.

V and J are TRBV3-1 and TRBJ2-7; D may be TRBD1 or TRBD2 (6 bases each). V was clipped by 5 bases and J by 4 bases, with 9 bases between them. Germline V lookup: CDR1 LGHDT, CDR2 YNNKEL (reference sequence). The CDR3 runs 12 residues. The CDR3 is CASSGGGYEQYF. Here the CDR3 DNA reads TGTGCCAGCAGCGGAGGGGGATACGAGCAGTACTTC.

This clonotype was seen more than once but under ten times. One base away lies a much larger clone, so this may be a sequencing read error. The CDR3: CASSFGQGRGEAFF. DNA of the CDR3: TGTGCCAGCAGCTTTGGACAGGGGAGGGGTGAAGCTTTCTTT. V usage is TRBV5-4 and J usage is TRBJ1-1, with 9 nucleotides matching TRBD1. Germline-derived CDR1 and CDR2 are SGHNT and YYREEE (reference sequence). The CDR3 sequence is 14 residues long. V trimming: 2 bases; J trimming: 7 bases; junction bases outside the gene matches: 6. The whole variable domain, filled in from reference TRBV5-4 and TRBJ1-1, reads ETGVTQSPTHLIKTRGQQVTLRCSSQSGHNTVSWYQQALGQGPQFIFQYYREEENGRGNFPPRFSGLQFPNYSSELNVNALELDDSALYLCASSFGQGRGEAFFGQGTRLTVV.

With respect to this clonotype: Just one base apart from a much larger clone, this may be a read error. The V call is TRBV24-1, the J call TRBJ2-1; 10 bases map to TRBD2. Germline CDR1 is KGHDR and CDR2 is SFDVKD. The V and J ends lost 4 bases and 8 bases, in that order; junction bases with no gene match: 10. This CDR3 contains 16 residues. CDR3 sequence: CATSDRTSGNYDEQFF. CDR3 DNA sequence: TGTGCCACCAGTGACCGTACTAGCGGGAATTACGATGAGCAGTTCTTC.

This clonotype was observed at least ten times. This sequence joins TRBV9 and TRBJ2-7; 16 bases line up with TRBD2. The germline gives CDR1 SGDLS, CDR2 YYNGEE. The V gene end was trimmed by 3 bases and the J gene end by 0 bases; junction bases not matched to a gene: 3. The CDR3 consists of 17 residues. Here the CDR3 reads CASSAGTSGGASYEQYF. The CDR3 bases are TGTGCCAGCAGCGCGGGGACTAGCGGGGGGGCCTCCTACGAGCAGTACTTC.

Many counts were recorded for this clonotype. A much larger clone sits a single nucleotide away, making a read error possible. The chain carries TRBV11-2 and TRBJ1-2; no reliable D call. The length of the CDR3 is 11 residues. V lost 10 bases and J 4 bases, leaving 10 bases between the germline ends. The germline V gene has CDR1 SGHAT and CDR2 FQNNGV. Here the CDR3 reads CATRDTYGYTF. The CDR3 coding sequence is TGTGCCACCCGCGACACCTATGGCTACACCTTC.

The table lists this clonotype with many counts. V and J are TRBV2 and TRBJ1-5; D is uncertain. The CDR3 totals 13 residues. The germline V and J ends were trimmed by 8 bases and 2 bases, with 10 bases remaining between them. CDR1 and CDR2 from the germline V gene are SNHLY and FYNNEI. This CDR3 is CASGSTGNQPQHF. CDR3 DNA sequence: TGTGCCAGCGGGTCGACGGGCAATCAGCCCCAGCATTTT.

Worth noting for this clonotype: The conserved phenylalanine or tryptophan normally closing the CDR3 is absent here, so this likely arose from a read error. The J gene is TRBJ2-1, the V gene TRBV2; D call uncertain. Germline CDR1 SNHLY, CDR2 FYNNEI. The CDR3 loop spans 11 amino acids. CDR3 in DNA: TGTGCAAGCATCGGCTTGGGTGAGCAGTTCTTA. This translates into CASIGLGEQFL.

There are many counts of this clonotype. The V and J genes are TRBV9 and TRBJ2-3, with a possible D match to TRBD1 (6 bases). Germline CDR1 and CDR2: SGDLS and YYNGEE. The CDR3 loop spans 14 amino acids. Trimming took 0 bases from V and 3 from J, leaving 8 bases between them. CDR3: CASSVGTATDTQYF. The CDR3 nucleotides read TGTGCCAGCAGCGTAGGGACAGCTACAGATACGCAGTATTTT.

This clonotype was seen ten or more times. The chain couples TRBV7-8 to TRBJ2-5; D ambiguous. This CDR3 has 14 amino acids. Per the germline V gene, CDR1 is SGHVS and CDR2 is FQNEAQ. Between the trimmed V and J ends, which lost 1 base and 1 base, there was a span of 7 bases. Here the CDR3 DNA reads TGTGCCAGCAGCTTAGTCCCATCCCAAGAGACCCAGTACTTC. This encodes CASSLVPSQETQYF.

Concerning this clonotype itself: It may be a read error: a sequence one base away is much more abundant. The rearrangement links TRBV6-1 to TRBJ1-1, with D perhaps TRBD1 (6 bases). Germline CDR1 is MNHNS and CDR2 is SASEGT. This CDR3 is 14 amino acids long. V was pared by 5 bases and J by 0 bases, with 10 bases between. The CDR3 reads CASSLQGLNTEAFF. Written as DNA, the CDR3 is TGTGCCAGCAGTCTACAGGGATTGAACACTGAAGCTTTCTTT.

Worth noting for this clonotype: A read error is possible here, since a much larger clone lies one base away. This sequence joins TRBV6-2 or TRBV6-3 and TRBJ1-1, with a weak D call TRBD1 (6 bases). The CDR3 spans 14 residues. CDR1 is MNHEY and CDR2 is SVGEGT in the germline V gene. Trimming shortened V by 4 bases and J by 3 bases, and 12 bases separated the two germline ends. CDR3 in DNA: TGTGCCAGCAGTTTCCGAAGACAGGACACTGAAGCTTTCTTT. Amino acids: CASSFRRQDTEAFF.

In this sample, this clonotype is medium-sized. The genes are TRBV11-2 and TRBJ2-1; unclear D gene. Germline V gene lookup returns CDR1 SGHAT and CDR2 FQNNGV. The CDR3 is 14 residues long. Trimming pared 0 bases from V and 8 bases from J, leaving 11 bases between. CDR3: CASSLDQASYEQFF. The CDR3 coding sequence is TGTGCCAGCAGCTTAGATCAAGCTAGTTATGAGCAGTTCTTC.

About this clonotype: Given a far larger clone just one base away, this is likely a sequencing read error. The chain uses TRBV11-2 and TRBJ2-7; 7 bases match TRBD2. CDR3 length equals 13 residues. Germline CDR1 SGHAT, CDR2 FQNNGV. CDR3 residues: CANSLAGVGEQYF. CDR3 DNA: TGCGCCAACAGCTTGGCGGGGGTAGGGGAGCAGTACTTC.

This clonotype was detected many times. This chain links TRBV2 with TRBJ2-4; D gene unclear. CDR3 length: 16 residues. V was shortened by 8 bases and J by 0 bases, with 17 bases between the two germline ends. Per germline, CDR1 SNHLY and CDR2 FYNNEI. CDR3 amino acids: CASVRQKPLAKNIQYF. The CDR3 nucleotides read TGTGCCAGCGTGCGGCAAAAGCCCTTAGCCAAAAACATTCAGTACTTC.

This clonotype was counted many times. The V call is TRBV20-1, the J call TRBJ2-7, with 10 bases lining up with TRBD2. The length of the CDR3 is 14 residues. In germline, CDR1 is DFQATT, CDR2 SNEGSKA (reference sequence). Germline trimming cut 6 bases from V and 1 base from J; bases unmatched to any gene: 6. As DNA, the CDR3 is TGCAGTGCCGATCCTAGCGGGAGTTCCTACGAGCAGTACTTC. Amino acid sequence: CSADPSGSSYEQYF.

A word on this clonotype: A much larger clone differs from this one at a single base, so this may be a read error. The chain couples TRBV12-3 or TRBV12-4 to TRBJ2-5, with 9 nucleotides matching TRBD2. This CDR3 is built from 16 residues. Losses at the gene ends were 2 bases for V and 2 bases for J; bases not matched to a gene: 6. CDR3 sequence reads: CASSLWRGGCQETQYF. The CDR3, as DNA: TGTGCCAGCAGTTTATGGCGGGGGGGGTGTCAAGAGACCCAGTACTTC.

V gene TRBV6-1 combines with J gene TRBJ2-1; D is unresolved. The CDR3 runs 14 residues. The V end lost 4 bases, the J end lost 4 bases, and 11 bases lay between the germline ends. CDR1 MNHNS and CDR2 SASEGT come from the germline V gene. The CDR3 spells CASSVYGGYNEQFF. CDR3 coding DNA: TGTGCCAGCAGTGTATACGGTGGATACAATGAGCAGTTCTTC.

This clonotype was recorded at least ten times. V usage is TRBV20-1 and J usage is TRBJ2-3; D unresolved. Trimming stripped 5 bases from V and 0 bases from J, with 15 bases between. The CDR3 covers 15 residues. Germline V lookup: CDR1 DFQATT, CDR2 SNEGSKA (reference sequence). CDR3 coding DNA: TGCAGTGCTTCCTACGGCCTTACTAGCACAGATACGCAGTATTTT. It encodes CSASYGLTSTDTQYF.

In this sample, this clonotype turned up once. This chain links TRBV11-2 with TRBJ2-7; TRBD1 matches at 9 bases. This CDR3 contains 15 residues. Germline CDR1 SGHAT, CDR2 FQNNGV. The V gene end was trimmed by 3 bases and the J gene end by 10 bases; junction bases not matched to a gene: 13. The DNA of the CDR3 is TGTGCCAGCAGCTTCTTGGGGACAGGGTTTTACTATCAGTACTTC. Translation: CASSFLGTGFYYQYF.

There are many counts of this clonotype. The CDR3 is CASNLRPGGFEQFF. The CDR3 DNA sequence: TGTGCCAGCAATCTACGGCCAGGGGGCTTTGAGCAGTTCTTC. This rearrangement joins TRBV6-1 to TRBJ2-1, with 8 bases aligning to TRBD1. Germline CDR1 is MNHNS and CDR2 is SASEGT. The CDR3 has 14 amino acids. Trimming at V came to 7 bases and at J to 9 bases, leaving 11 bases not matched to a gene.

The CDR3 sequence: CASTPLGVYGYTF. For the CDR3, the DNA is TGTGCCAGCACCCCCCTTGGGGTCTATGGCTACACCTTC. The V call is TRBV7-2, the J call TRBJ1-2; D is unresolved. Germline CDR1 is SGHTA and CDR2 is FQGNSA. The CDR3 runs 13 residues. Trimming shortened V by 7 bases and J by 4 bases, and 13 bases separated the two germline ends.

This clonotype was counted many times. J is TRBJ2-7 and V is TRBV11-2; D is possibly TRBD2 (5 bases). In germline, CDR1 is SGHAT, CDR2 FQNNGV. The V gene lost 1 base and the J gene lost 3 bases, with 10 bases spanning the gap. This CDR3 is 14 amino acids long. The CDR3 here is CASSLGGGSYEQYF. The CDR3 nucleotides read TGTGCCAGCAGCTTAGGCGGAGGAAGCTACGAGCAGTACTTC.

Many counts were recorded for this clonotype. The rearrangement uses TRBV3-1 and TRBJ2-7; 13 nucleotides line up with TRBD2. The CDR3 contains 14 residues. Per the germline V gene, CDR1 is LGHDT and CDR2 is YNNKEL (reference sequence). The junction had 5 bases not matched to a gene; V was cut back by 8 bases and J by 4 bases. CDR3 DNA: TGTGCCAGCGCCCCGGGACTAGCGGGGTACGAGCAGTACTTC. Its protein product is CASAPGLAGYEQYF.

With regard to this clonotype: A much more abundant neighbour one base away suggests this may be a read error. This chain joins TRBV29-1 and TRBJ2-1; no firm D call. The CDR3 totals 13 residues. Germline values: CDR1 SQVTM, CDR2 ANQGSEA. CDR3 in amino acids: CIVLWNSDNEQFF. CDR3 DNA sequence: TGCATCGTTCTCTGGAACTCTGACAATGAGCAGTTCTTC.

This clonotype showed up many times. The rearrangement uses TRBV5-1 and TRBJ2-7; 11 bases are shared with TRBD2. Trimming took 4 bases from V and 0 from J; bases not matched to a gene: 6. Germline V gene data show CDR1 as SGHRS and CDR2 as YFSETQ. The CDR3 runs to 16 residues. As DNA, the CDR3 is TGCGCCAGCAGCCACCTAGCGGGAGGACTCTCCTACGAGCAGTACTTC. Translation gives CASSHLAGGLSYEQYF.

This clonotype was found many times. This chain uses TRBV19 with TRBJ1-1, with no clear D. The V and J ends lost 1 base and 1 base respectively, with 7 bases between them. This CDR3 has 14 amino acids. Germline lookup yields CDR1 LNHDA and CDR2 SQIVND (reference sequence). CDR3 nucleotides: TGTGCCAGTAGTATAGGGGCAGCGAACACTGAAGCTTTCTTT. It is translated as CASSIGAANTEAFF. Complete variable domain (other parts from reference TRBV19 and TRBJ1-1): DGGITQSPKYLFRKEGQNVTLSCEQNLNHDAMYWYRQDPGQGLRLIYYSQIVNDFQKGDIAEGYSVSREKKESFPLTVTSAQKNPTAFYLCASSIGAANTEAFFGQGTRLTVV.

To note about this clonotype: A read error may account for a junction end that differs from germline. The CDR3, as DNA: TGTGCCATCAACCCGAGCGGGTTCAATCAGTCCCAGCATTTT. The encoded protein is CAINPSGFNQSQHF. The rearrangement joins TRBV2 to TRBJ1-5; D not certain. CDR1 and CDR2 from the germline V gene are SNHLY and FYNNEI. This CDR3 contains 14 residues.

This clonotype occurred a few times. The gene calls are TRBV6-1 and TRBJ2-1; D might be TRBD2 (5 bases). Germline V CDR1 and CDR2: MNHNS, SASEGT. The CDR3 covers 15 residues. The V gene lost 5 bases and the J gene lost 4 bases, with 15 bases spanning the gap. Written as DNA, the CDR3 is TGTGCCAGCAGTCTCGTGGAGGATGGATACAATGAGCAGTTCTTC. Amino acid sequence: CASSLVEDGYNEQFF.

This clonotype has a count of ten or more. The rearrangement uses TRBV2 and TRBJ1-5; 10 nucleotides agree with TRBD1. The CDR3 runs 15 residues. V was pared by 6 bases and J by 2 bases, with 4 bases of the junction left unmatched. CDR1 is SNHLY, CDR2 FYNNEI, per germline. CDR3 DNA: TGTGCCAGCAGAGCCGGGACAGGGGGCAATCAGCCCCAGCATTTT. This sequence encodes CASRAGTGGNQPQHF.

This chain uses TRBV2 with TRBJ2-3, with TRBD2 matching over 7 bases. This CDR3 is 15 amino acids long. Germline trimming cut 6 bases from V and 5 bases from J; bases unmatched to any gene: 11. Looked up from germline, CDR1 is SNHLY and CDR2 is FYNNEI. The CDR3, as DNA: TGTGCCAGCAGCAGAACTCGGGGGGAGGGAGATACGCAGTATTTT. Its protein product is CASSRTRGEGDTQYF.

Worth noting for this clonotype: This probably arose from a read error, given a far larger clone one base away. The rearrangement uses TRBV6-2 or TRBV6-3 and TRBJ2-1; D is possibly TRBD1 or TRBD2 (5 bases each). Germline V gives CDR1 MNHEY, CDR2 SVGEGT. Between the trimmed V and J ends, which lost 0 bases and 13 bases, there was a span of 7 bases. The CDR3 spans 11 residues. The CDR3 DNA reads as TGTGCCAGCAGTTACTCCGGGACCCAGTTCTTC. Translation: CASSYSGTQFF.

Ten or more counts support this clonotype. V gene TRBV3-1 combines with J gene TRBJ2-3; D perhaps matches TRBD2 (6 bases). The germline CDR1 and CDR2 sequences are LGHDT and YNNKEL (reference sequence). The V end was cut by 4 bases, the J end by 5 bases, with 13 bases between. This CDR3 is built from 14 residues. CDR3 region: CASSRRGNEDTQYF. In DNA, the CDR3 is TGTGCCAGCAGCCGACGCGGGAACGAAGATACGCAGTATTTT.